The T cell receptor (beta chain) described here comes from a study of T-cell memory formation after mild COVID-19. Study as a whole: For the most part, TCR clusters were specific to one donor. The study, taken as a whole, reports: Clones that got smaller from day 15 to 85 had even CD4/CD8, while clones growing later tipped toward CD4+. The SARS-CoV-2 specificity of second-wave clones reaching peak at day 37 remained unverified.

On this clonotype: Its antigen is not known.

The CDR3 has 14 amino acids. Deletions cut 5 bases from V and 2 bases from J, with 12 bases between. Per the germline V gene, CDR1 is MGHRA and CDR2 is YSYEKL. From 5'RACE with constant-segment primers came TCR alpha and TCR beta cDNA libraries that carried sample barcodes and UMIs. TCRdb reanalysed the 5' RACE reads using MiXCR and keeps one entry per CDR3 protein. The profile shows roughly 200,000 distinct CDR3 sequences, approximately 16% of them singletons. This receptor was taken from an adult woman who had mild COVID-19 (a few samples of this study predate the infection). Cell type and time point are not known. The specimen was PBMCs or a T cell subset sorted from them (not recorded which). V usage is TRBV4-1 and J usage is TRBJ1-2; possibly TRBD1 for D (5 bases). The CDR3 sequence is CASSGQGGNYGYTF. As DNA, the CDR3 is TGCGCCAGCAGCGGGCAGGGTGGAAACTATGGCTACACCTTC.